Presented here are 22 T cell receptor beta chains from one specimen sequenced in a study of technical replicates of blood from a few donors. Generated by immunoSEQ multiplex PCR, the TCRdb table keeps only in-frame clones and is missing some. The profile shows some 49,000 clones, approximately 90% of them singletons. The sequenced sample was PBMCs. The receptors shown here come from a human donor in good health. Some clones in this sample may be carry-over from other donors' samples.

The gene calls are TRBV6-1 and TRBJ2-3, with a tentative D call TRBD2 (5 bases). V was clipped by 10 bases and J by 4 bases, with 15 bases between them. The CDR3 contains 13 residues. Germline V gives CDR1 MNHNS, CDR2 SASEGT. The CDR3 nucleotides read TGTGCCATAGAGGGCGGGTTCGCAGATACGCAGTATTTT. Translated, it gives CAIEGGFADTQYF.

This chain connects TRBV6-6 to TRBJ2-3; tentative D call: TRBD2 (6 bases). The V end lost 5 bases, the J end lost 2 bases, and 11 bases lay between the germline ends. This CDR3 comprises 14 residues. In germline, CDR1 is MNHNY, CDR2 SVGAGI (reference sequence). This CDR3 is CASSTGLYTDTQYF. For the CDR3, the DNA is TGTGCCAGCAGTACGGGACTCTACACAGATACGCAGTATTTT.

The chain links TRBV19 to TRBJ1-2; D might be TRBD1 (5 bases). V was shortened by 6 bases and J by 8 bases, with 19 bases between the two germline ends. Germline V gene lookup returns CDR1 LNHDA and CDR2 SQIVND (reference sequence). CDR3 length: 14 amino acids. CDR3 DNA sequence: TGTGCCAGTAGAGGCCAGGGAAGTGGAAGAGGCTACACCTTC. Amino acid sequence: CASRGQGSGRGYTF.

This sequence joins TRBV2 and TRBJ1-5, with 9 bases lining up with TRBD1. The CDR3 has 17 residues. The V gene's germline CDR1 is SNHLY and CDR2 FYNNEI. V gave up 4 bases and J gave up 4 bases; unmatched junction bases: 11. The CDR3 loop is CASSARTGDNRNQPQHF. CDR3 coding DNA: TGTGCCAGCAGTGCACGGACAGGGGATAACCGGAATCAGCCCCAGCATTTT.

The rearrangement uses TRBV7-3 and TRBJ1-1; possible D gene TRBD1, 6 bases. This CDR3 has 14 amino acids. Germline CDR1 is SGHTA and CDR2 is FQGTGA. The germline V and J ends were trimmed by 3 bases and 1 base, with 9 bases remaining between them. DNA for the CDR3: TGTGCCAGCAGCTTCCGAGGGGGGAACACTGAAGCTTTCTTT. It yields the protein CASSFRGGNTEAFF.

This chain uses TRBV11-2 with TRBJ2-7, with D possibly TRBD2 on 6 matching bases. The V gene lost 4 bases and the J gene lost 5 bases, with 27 bases spanning the gap. The CDR3 is 18 residues long. Germline CDR1 reads SGHAT; CDR2 reads FQNNGV. DNA of the CDR3: TGTGCCAGCAGCTGGAGAATACGGGAGCCCCCGAGAATGGACGAGCAGTACTTC. Translating it yields CASSWRIREPPRMDEQYF. Filled out from reference TRBV11-2 and TRBJ2-7, the complete variable domain reads EAGVAQSPRYKIIEKRQSVAFWCNPISGHATLYWYQQILGQGPKLLIQFQNNGVVDDSQLPKDRFSAERLKGVDSTLKIQPAKLEDSAVYLCASSWRIREPPRMDEQYFGPGTRLTVT.

V and J are TRBV6-5 and TRBJ2-7, with TRBD1 as a possible D gene (6 bases). The CDR3 sequence is 13 residues long. Trimming removed 6 bases from V and 2 bases from J, with 11 bases in between. Germline V gene data show CDR1 as MNHEY and CDR2 as SVGAGI. CDR3 nucleotides: TGTGCCAGCAGCTCCGGACAGACCTACGAGCAGTACTTC. Amino acids: CASSSGQTYEQYF.

As for this clone: Other DNA sequences from this sample encode an identical CDR3 as well. This rearrangement joins TRBV5-1 to TRBJ2-1, with 9 bases matching TRBD2. Germline CDR1 reads SGHRS; CDR2 reads YFSETQ. This CDR3 spans 14 amino acids. Trimming cost V 4 bases and J 4 bases; bases outside gene matches: 3. CDR3 region: CASSPAGGYNEQFF. CDR3 DNA: TGCGCCAGCAGCCCGGCGGGAGGGTACAATGAGCAGTTCTTC.

The chain combines TRBV30 with TRBJ1-1; D unclear. The CDR3 is made up of 14 amino acids. The germline V gene encodes CDR1 GTSNPN and CDR2 SVGIG (reference sequence). V shed 0 bases and J shed 1 base, with 9 bases lying between them. For the CDR3, the DNA is TGTGCCTGGAGTGTAACACCACAGAACACTGAAGCTTTCTTT. It is translated as CAWSVTPQNTEAFF.

This clone turned up a few times. V usage is TRBV5-1 and J usage is TRBJ2-5, with D possibly TRBD1 on 5 matching bases. The V end was cut by 3 bases, the J end by 5 bases, with 14 bases between. Germline lookup yields CDR1 SGHRS and CDR2 YFSETQ. This CDR3 region has 14 residues. CDR3 sequence: CASSWGRVEETQYF. CDR3 DNA sequence: TGCGCCAGCAGCTGGGGCAGGGTGGAGGAGACCCAGTACTTC.

A single count supports this clone. The V and J genes are TRBV30 and TRBJ1-5; tentative D call: TRBD1 (5 bases). Germline V gene data show CDR1 as GTSNPN and CDR2 as SVGIG (reference sequence). This CDR3 region has 13 residues. The germline V and J ends were trimmed by 5 bases and 6 bases, with 14 bases remaining between them. In nucleotides, the CDR3 is TGTGCCTGGTCCTCGGGGGTGGGTCAGCCCCAGCATTTT. Translating gives CAWSSGVGQPQHF.

As for this clone: A junction end diverges from the germline sequence, so it may reflect a read error. The chain couples TRBV2 to TRBJ1-2; TRBD1 agrees at 10 bases. Germline values: CDR1 SNHLY, CDR2 FYNNEI. This CDR3 is built from 14 residues. The CDR3 sequence is CASSDPGTGERMCF. Here the CDR3 DNA reads TGTGCCAGCAGTGACCCTGGGACAGGGGAGAGAATGTGCTTC.

This sequence joins TRBV11-2 and TRBJ2-1, with 12 bases identical to TRBD2. Losses at the gene ends were 5 bases for V and 0 bases for J; bases not matched to a gene: 11. Germline loops: CDR1 SGHAT, CDR2 FQNNGV. The CDR3 covers 19 residues. Here the CDR3 reads CASSPGLAGGASSYNEQFF. The DNA for the CDR3 is TGTGCCAGCAGCCCAGGGCTAGCGGGAGGGGCGAGCTCCTACAATGAGCAGTTCTTC.

The CDR3 loop is CASSLCLPSYEQYF. The CDR3, as DNA: TGTGCCAGCAGCCTTTGTCTCCCGTCCTACGAGCAGTACTTC. The J gene is TRBJ2-7, the V gene TRBV7-3; D not resolved. V was pared by 5 bases and J by 1 base, with 12 bases between. This CDR3 contains 14 residues. Germline CDR1 reads SGHTA; CDR2 reads FQGTGA. The full variable domain, with the rest looked up from reference TRBV7-3 and TRBJ2-7, is GAGVSQTPSNKVTEKGKYVELRCDPISGHTALYWYRQSLGQGPEFLIYFQGTGAADDSGLPNDRFFAVRPEGSVSTLKIQRTERGDSAVYLCASSLCLPSYEQYFGPGTRLTVT.

This sequence joins TRBV19 and TRBJ2-7, with TRBD2 matching over 7 bases. Trimming at V came to 5 bases and at J to 3 bases, leaving 10 bases not matched to a gene. Germline V CDR1 and CDR2: LNHDA, SQIVND (reference sequence). CDR3 size: 15 residues. The CDR3 loop reads CASSDERGGIYEQYF. The CDR3 coding sequence is TGTGCCAGTAGTGACGAAAGGGGAGGGATCTACGAGCAGTACTTC.

The rearrangement joins TRBV5-1 to TRBJ1-1, with D possibly being TRBD1 (5 bases). The CDR3 has 16 residues. V lost 0 bases, J lost 1 base, and 13 bases lay in between. Germline values: CDR1 SGHRS, CDR2 YFSETQ. DNA for the CDR3: TGCGCCAGCAGCTTGGGTAGGGGTAGAGGGAACACTGAAGCTTTCTTT. Translated: CASSLGRGRGNTEAFF.

V is TRBV5-1 and J is TRBJ1-2; D may be TRBD1 (6 bases). The CDR3 spans 14 residues. The V and J ends lost 1 base and 6 bases respectively, with 13 bases between them. Germline V gives CDR1 SGHRS, CDR2 YFSETQ. The CDR3 loop reads CASSLLTGYDGYTF. The CDR3 DNA follows: TGCGCCAGCAGCTTGTTAACAGGGTACGATGGCTACACCTTC.

V usage is TRBV7-3 and J usage is TRBJ2-2, with a tentative D call TRBD1 (6 bases). Germline CDR1 and CDR2: SGHTA and FQGTGA. V shed 5 bases and J shed 6 bases, with 13 bases lying between them. The CDR3 totals 14 residues. The CDR3 sequence: CASSLVTGPGELFF. Written as DNA, the CDR3 is TGTGCCAGCAGCCTCGTAACAGGGCCCGGGGAGCTGTTTTTT.

The rearrangement uses TRBV7-3 and TRBJ1-2; 10 nucleotides align to TRBD1. Germline CDR1 is SGHTA and CDR2 is FQGTGA. This CDR3 comprises 13 residues. V shed 5 bases and J 7 bases; nucleotides not matched to a gene: 4. CDR3 DNA: TGTGCCAGCAGCGCGACAGGGGGCTCTGGCTACACCTTC. Translation: CASSATGGSGYTF.

The V gene is TRBV5-5, the J gene TRBJ1-6; 7 nucleotides line up with TRBD1. This CDR3 spans 15 amino acids. The V and J ends lost 5 bases and 0 bases, in that order; junction bases with no gene match: 2. Germline CDR1 is SGHKS and CDR2 is YYEKEE (reference sequence). CDR3 protein: CASSTGASYNSPLHF. CDR3 sequence (DNA): TGTGCCAGCAGTACAGGGGCCTCCTATAATTCACCCCTCCACTTT.

The chain links TRBV27 to TRBJ1-5, with 9 bases matching TRBD1. The trim removed 5 bases at V and 0 bases at J, leaving 8 bases unmatched. Per germline, CDR1 MNHEY and CDR2 SMNVEV (reference sequence). This CDR3 has 17 residues. CDR3 sequence: CASSPRTGAYSNQPQHF. DNA of the CDR3: TGTGCCAGCAGTCCAAGGACAGGGGCTTATAGCAATCAGCCCCAGCATTTT.

CDR3 protein: CASSQEGAAYEQYF. Written as DNA, the CDR3 is TGCGCCAGCAGCCAAGAGGGGGCTGCCTACGAGCAGTACTTC. V is TRBV4-1 and J is TRBJ2-7; the D gene is possibly TRBD1 (6 bases). V shed 0 bases and J shed 2 bases, with 8 bases lying between them. This CDR3 comprises 14 residues. CDR1 is MGHRA and CDR2 is YSYEKL in the germline V gene.